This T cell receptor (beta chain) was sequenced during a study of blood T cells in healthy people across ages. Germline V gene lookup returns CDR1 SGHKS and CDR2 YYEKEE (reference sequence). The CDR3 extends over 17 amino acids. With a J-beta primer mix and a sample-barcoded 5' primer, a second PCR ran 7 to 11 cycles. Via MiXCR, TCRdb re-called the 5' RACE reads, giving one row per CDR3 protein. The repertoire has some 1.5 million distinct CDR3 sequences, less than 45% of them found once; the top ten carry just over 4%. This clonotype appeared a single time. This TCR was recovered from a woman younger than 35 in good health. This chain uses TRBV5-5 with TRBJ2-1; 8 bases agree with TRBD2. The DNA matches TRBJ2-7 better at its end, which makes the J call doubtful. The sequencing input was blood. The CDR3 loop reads CASSPLPRGRSYNEQYF. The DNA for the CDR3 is TGTGCCAGCAGCCCACTTCCCCGCGGGAGGTCCTACAATGAGCAGTACTTC.